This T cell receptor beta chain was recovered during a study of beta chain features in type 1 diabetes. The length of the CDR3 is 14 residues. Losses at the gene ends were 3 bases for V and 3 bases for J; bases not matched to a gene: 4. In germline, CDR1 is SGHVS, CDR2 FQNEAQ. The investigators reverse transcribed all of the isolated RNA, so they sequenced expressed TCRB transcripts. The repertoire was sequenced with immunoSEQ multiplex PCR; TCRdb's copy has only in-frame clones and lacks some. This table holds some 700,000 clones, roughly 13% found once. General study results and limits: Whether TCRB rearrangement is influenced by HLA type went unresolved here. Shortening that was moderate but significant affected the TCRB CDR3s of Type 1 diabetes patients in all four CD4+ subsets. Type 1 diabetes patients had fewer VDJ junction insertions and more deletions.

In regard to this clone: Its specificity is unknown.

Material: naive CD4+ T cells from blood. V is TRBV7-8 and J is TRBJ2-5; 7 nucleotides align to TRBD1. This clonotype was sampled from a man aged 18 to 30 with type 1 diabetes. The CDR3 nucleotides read TGTGCCAGCAGCTTCTATGACAGGGAAGAGACCCAGTACTTC. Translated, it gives CASSFYDREETQYF.